The T cell receptor (beta chain) described here comes from a study of cytomegalovirus exposure and HLA in healthy donors. As for this clone: The antigen remains undetermined.

Germline V gene data show CDR1 as KGHSH and CDR2 as LQKENI. V lost 3 bases to trimming and J lost 5 bases; unmatched junction nucleotides: 6. The CDR3 covers 14 residues. Amplification used 60 Vbeta primers and 13 Jbeta primers. This table comes from immunoSEQ multiplex PCR, and its TCRdb copy is limited to in-frame clones, with some not included. Counted here are under 200,000 clones, roughly 80% occurring once; the ten biggest clones make up about 2.4%. In nominal health when sampled, donors likely had unrecorded immune exposures nonetheless. Study findings and constraints: The authors assumed roughly uniform sequencing depth across donors for presence/absence analyses.

The gene calls are TRBV18 and TRBJ2-7, with TRBD1 identical over 8 bases. The sample comprised PBMCs. The sequence was obtained from a man aged 55 to 70 in good health and CMV-seronegative. The CDR3 nucleotides read TGTGCCAGCTCACCGGGTGCAGGGGGCCACGAGCAGTACTTC. Its translation is CASSPGAGGHEQYF.